The 17 T cell receptor beta chains below come from one sample, sequenced in a study of T cells in women clearing cervical HPV infection (dated 2018 in TCRdb). Libraries came from the immunoSEQ multiplex PCR assay. The table was pulled from immuneACCESS by TCRdb, which kept in-frame rearrangements only. Such tables lose some clones; where checked, under half of the loss comes from unresolved V genes, and the rest has no known cause. The table for this sample lists 20,000 to 25,000 clones. The ten biggest clones cover roughly 24% of the sample. The source material was blood buffy coat. The receptors derive from a woman aged 18 to 75 with a cervical HPV16 infection that either progressed to CIN3+ or cleared (not recorded which).

Of note for this clone: The CDR3 goes on 3 residues after the read ends, and that part is filled in from the germline J gene. V is TRBV30 and J is TRBJ2-1, with 10 bases aligning to TRBD2. The CDR3 covers 15 residues. Germline V lookup: CDR1 GTSNPN, CDR2 SVGIG (reference sequence). With 5 bases clipped from V and 2 bases from J, the junction kept 6 bases outside the gene matches. The covered CDR3 bases are TGTGCCTGGGCTCGGACTAGCGGAACCTACAATGAG. It codes for CAWARTSGTYNE. The CDR3 as a whole reads CAWARTSGTYNEQFF.

In regard to this clone: One end of the junction does not line up with germline, which may come from a read error. Read sequence stops 3 residues before the CDR3 end, and the germline J gene provides the missing end. The V gene is TRBV7-7, the J gene TRBJ2-7; a possible D gene is TRBD1 (6 bases). The CDR3 has 13 amino acids. Germline values: CDR1 SSHAT, CDR2 FNYEAQ (reference sequence). Incomplete CDR3 DNA: TGTGCTAGCAGCTTGTATCAGGGGTACGAG. It is translated as CASSLYQGYE. The CDR3, in full, reads CASSLYQGYEQYF.

Of note for this clone: The DNA ends 3 residues before the CDR3 does, and the rest of the CDR3 is filled in from the germline J gene. The chain employs TRBV5-1 and TRBJ1-4; perhaps TRBD1 as D (5 bases). The CDR3 extends over 15 amino acids. Germline values: CDR1 SGHRS, CDR2 YFSETQ. With 0 bases removed from V and 7 bases from J, the gap between germline ends came to 13 bases. The CDR3 DNA, read in part, is TGCGCCAGCAGCTTGGGAGGGGCAGAGGGTGAAAAA. Amino acids: CASSLGGAEGEK. The full CDR3 protein is CASSLGGAEGEKLFF. The full variable domain, rest sourced from reference TRBV5-1 and TRBJ1-4, is KAGVTQTPRYLIKTRGQQVTLSCSPISGHRSVSWYQQTPGQGLQFLFEYFSETQRNKGNFPGRFSGRQFSNSRSEMNVSTLELGDSALYLCASSLGGAEGEKLFFGSGTQLSVL.

As to this clone: The sequenced fragment ends 3 residues before the CDR3 boundary, so the rest is inferred from the germline J gene. V usage is TRBV30 and J usage is TRBJ2-2; the D gene is possibly TRBD1 (5 bases). The V gene lost 8 bases and the J gene lost 7 bases, with 14 bases spanning the gap. CDR1 and CDR2 (germline): GTSNPN, SVGIG (reference sequence). The length of the CDR3 is 12 residues. The CDR3 protein is CAGARSIGELFF. The sequenced CDR3 bases are TGTGCCGGGGCCCGAAGTATCGGGGAG.

A remark on this clone: Read data end 3 residues before the CDR3 end; the end is taken from the germline J gene. The V call is TRBV20-1, the J call TRBJ2-3, with a possible D match to TRBD2 (7 bases). The CDR3 covers 15 residues. Germline assignment: CDR1 DFQATT and CDR2 SNEGSKA (reference sequence). The CDR3 sequence: CSARDVGRGLETQYF. The sequenced CDR3 bases are TGCAGTGCTAGAGATGTGGGGCGGGGGCTAGAGACG.

Notes on this clone: The CDR3 end is not reached by the read, which stops 3 residues before it; the germline J gene fills it in. The chain carries TRBV5-1 and TRBJ2-4; 7 bases match TRBD2. Germline-derived CDR1 and CDR2 are SGHRS and YFSETQ. The CDR3 totals 14 residues. V lost 1 base, J lost 7 bases, and 5 bases stayed unmatched. CDR3 sequence: CASSLSGGGNIQYF. The part of the CDR3 DNA that was read is TGCGCCAGCAGCTTGTCTGGGGGGGGGAACATT.

As to this clone: The read halts 3 residues ahead of the CDR3 end, with the missing end drawn from the germline J gene. The chain links TRBV4-1 to TRBJ2-5, with 13 bases lining up with TRBD2. Germline-derived CDR1 and CDR2 are MGHRA and YSYEKL. The CDR3 is 17 residues long. V shed 3 bases, J shed 1 base, and the junction held 5 bases outside the gene matches. The sequenced CDR3 bases are TGCGCCAGCAGCCAGCAGGGACTAGCGGGGTTCCAAGAGACC. It translates to CASSQQGLAGFQET. The full CDR3 sequence reads CASSQQGLAGFQETQYF.

Turning to this clone: The DNA ends 3 residues before the CDR3 does, and the rest of the CDR3 is filled in from the germline J gene. The chain carries TRBV20-1 and TRBJ2-7; 9 bases align to TRBD1. CDR3 length: 14 residues. V lost 2 bases, J lost 3 bases, and 5 bases stayed unmatched. Germline CDR1 reads DFQATT; CDR2 reads SNEGSKA (reference sequence). CDR3 sequence reads: CSARTGTGFYEQYF. The sequenced CDR3 bases are TGCAGTGCTAGAACCGGGACAGGGTTCTACGAG.

A note on this clone: The CDR3 end is not reached by the read, which stops 3 residues before it; the germline J gene fills it in. The chain links TRBV19 to TRBJ1-1; TRBD1 matches at 9 bases. Per germline, CDR1 LNHDA and CDR2 SQIVND (reference sequence). The length of the CDR3 is 16 residues. CDR3 DNA, as far as it was read: TGTGCCAGTAGTTCCCGTGTCCGGGACAGGGCTCTCGAG. It specifies CASSSRVRDRALE. The entire CDR3 protein is CASSSRVRDRALEAFF.

With regard to this clone: A junction end diverges from the germline sequence, so it may reflect a read error. The CDR3 end falls 3 residues outside the read, so it is completed with the germline J gene. The V call is TRBV7-7, the J call TRBJ1-1; no clear D gene. The length of the CDR3 is 13 residues. Looked up from germline, CDR1 is SSHAT and CDR2 is FNYEAQ (reference sequence). The CDR3 loop reads CASSLDKNTEAFF. CDR3 bases read: TGTGCTAGCAGCCTCGACAAGAACACTGAA.

As regards this clone: The observed sequence ends 3 residues before the CDR3 terminus, with the missing tail filled in from the germline J gene. The rearrangement joins TRBV20-1 to TRBJ2-2; 7 bases map to TRBD2. The CDR3 is 16 residues long. Per the germline V gene, CDR1 is DFQATT and CDR2 is SNEGSKA (reference sequence). V gave up 1 base and J gave up 2 bases; unmatched junction bases: 7. The CDR3 sequence is CSARVSERGNTGELFF. CDR3 DNA, as far as it was read: TGCAGTGCTAGAGTCTCCGAGCGGGGAAACACCGGGGAG.

Turning to this clone: Read coverage stops 3 residues before the CDR3 terminus; the germline J gene supplies the remainder. This sample also contains other DNA sequences that code for the same CDR3. The gene calls are TRBV19 and TRBJ1-4; a possible D gene is TRBD1 (5 bases). Germline V gives CDR1 LNHDA, CDR2 SQIVND (reference sequence). CDR3 size: 15 residues. CDR3 DNA, as far as it was read: TGTGCCAGTAGTATACAGGGTCCCTATAATTCACCA. This sequence encodes CASSIQGPYNSP. The full CDR3 sequence reads CASSIQGPYNSPLFF. Using reference TRBV19 and TRBJ1-4 for the parts outside the CDR3, the full variable domain is DGGITQSPKYLFRKEGQNVTLSCEQNLNHDAMYWYRQDPGQGLRLIYYSQIVNDFQKGDIAEGYSVSREKKESFPLTVTSAQKNPTAFYLCASSIQGPYNSPLFFGSGTQLSVL.

A note on this clone: Read data end 3 residues before the CDR3 end; the end is taken from the germline J gene. The sample has other DNA sequences that encode this CDR3 too. V gene TRBV7-8 combines with J gene TRBJ1-3; TRBD1 aligns across 8 bases. The J segment lost 4 bases and the V segment lost 4 bases, leaving 6 bases of the junction unmatched. CDR1 SGHVS and CDR2 FQNEAQ come from the germline V gene. CDR3 size: 15 residues. CDR3 loop: CASSYRTGTGNTIYF. The CDR3 DNA, read in part, is TGTGCCAGCAGCTACCGGACAGGGACGGGAAACACC.

As for this clone: The read is 3 residues too short to cover the CDR3 end, so that end is filled in from the germline J gene. The genes are TRBV9 and TRBJ2-3; D ambiguous. The CDR3 runs 16 residues. Germline-derived CDR1 and CDR2 are SGDLS and YYNGEE. Trimming took 3 bases from V and 1 from J, leaving 15 bases between them. The CDR3 protein is CASSAERKIGTDTQYF. The sequenced part of the CDR3 DNA is TGTGCCAGCAGCGCTGAAAGAAAAATAGGCACAGATACG.

In regard to this clone: Coverage ceases 3 residues before the CDR3 finishes, and the germline J gene fills in the end. This chain connects TRBV11-3 to TRBJ1-1; no firm D call. This CDR3 is 15 amino acids long. V dropped 3 bases and J dropped 6 bases, with 17 bases sitting between them. Germline lookup yields CDR1 SGHNT and CDR2 YENEEA. CDR3 DNA, as far as it was read: TGTGCCAGCAGCTTTAATTTTATAGGCGGATCTGAA. This sequence encodes CASSFNFIGGSE. The CDR3 as a whole reads CASSFNFIGGSEAFF. The complete variable domain, with remaining parts taken from reference TRBV11-3 and TRBJ1-1, reads EAGVVQSPRYKIIEKKQPVAFWCNPISGHNTLYWYLQNLGQGPELLIRYENEEAVDDSQLPKDRFSAERLKGVDSTLKIQPAELGDSAVYLCASSFNFIGGSEAFFGQGTRLTVV.

The DNA read from the CDR3 is TGTGCCAGTAGTATATGGGGGGGGGCAGAAGAGACC. This encodes CASSIWGGAEET. The whole CDR3 sequence reads CASSIWGGAEETQYF. This rearrangement joins TRBV19 to TRBJ2-5; D possibly corresponds to TRBD2 (7 bases). The read ends 3 residues before the CDR3 terminus; that terminus is restored from the germline J gene. This CDR3 contains 15 residues. V was pared by 2 bases and J by 3 bases, with 13 bases between. Germline CDR1 is LNHDA and CDR2 is SQIVND (reference sequence).

Concerning this clone itself: The sequence runs out 3 residues before the end of the CDR3; the remainder is reconstructed from the germline J gene. The chain recombines TRBV7-3 with TRBJ2-3; 11 positions agree with TRBD2. In germline, CDR1 is SGHTA, CDR2 FQGTGA. This CDR3 region has 15 residues. After removal of 5 bases from V and 4 bases from J, the junction contained 5 bases not matched to a gene. The CDR3 loop reads CASSPLAGGPDTQYF. The covered CDR3 bases are TGTGCCAGCAGCCCTTTAGCGGGGGGGCCAGATACG.